This T cell receptor (beta chain) appears in the sequencing data of a study of technical replicates of blood from a handful of donors. Method: immunoSEQ multiplex PCR; TCRdb's copy keeps in-frame clones and lacks some. The sample lists 65,000 to 70,000 clones, around nine tenths occurring once. Germline assignment: CDR1 LNHDA and CDR2 SQIVND (reference sequence). This CDR3 region has 14 residues. Trimming left V 5 bases short and J 2 bases short, with 10 bases between. Input material: PBMCs. The V and J genes are TRBV19 and TRBJ1-5, with D uncertain. The TCR was taken from a human donor in good health. Some clones in this sample may be carry-over from other donors' samples. For the CDR3, the DNA is TGTGCCAGTAGTCTTACTGCGGGCAATCAGCCCCAGCATTTT. This encodes CASSLTAGNQPQHF.